This T cell receptor (beta chain) was recovered during a study of metastatic and nonmetastatic thyroid tumors. Whole-study context: Repertoires from malignant and benign thyroid patients were compared across blood and tumor or nodule tissue. General observations from the study: Significantly higher TCR beta diversity was reportedly seen in malignant thyroid tumors than benign nodules, in blood and tumor.

Trimming removed 7 bases at V and 0 bases at J, with 7 bases between. CDR1 is MGHDK and CDR2 is SYGVNS in the germline V gene. The CDR3 loop spans 12 amino acids. In the original analysis: Across clinicopathological groups, CDR3 differences served as the basis for building a distant-metastasis classifier for papillary thyroid cancer. With MiXCR, TCRdb reprocessed the PCR reads. None of the V and J calls come from the authors' own analysis; TCRdb made them. The sample lists about 39,000 clones, approximately 17% occurring once. This clone was counted many times. Its antigen is unknown. No treatment of any kind had been given to any patient before thyroid surgery.

Source material: tumor tissue. The clonotype comes from a female donor with papillary thyroid cancer or a benign thyroid nodule (not recorded which). Some clones in this sample may be carry-over from other donors' samples. The gene calls are TRBV25-1 and TRBJ2-7; D unresolved. In nucleotides, the CDR3 is TGTGCCAGCACCGGCAACTCCTACGAGCAGTACTTC. This encodes CASTGNSYEQYF.